The 13 T cell receptor beta chains below were found in one sample sequenced in a study of T cell responses to AZD1222 COVID-19 vaccine. Only in-frame clones appear in the TCRdb table, and some are missing; sequencing was by immunoSEQ multiplex PCR. The data show roughly 120,000 clones, about 92% seen once. This sample comprised peripheral blood, obtained 28 days after the second AZD1222 dose. The receptors derive from an adult who received the AZD1222 COVID-19 vaccine.

The chain is built from TRBV4-2 and TRBJ2-2, with D hard to call. Germline V gene data show CDR1 as LGHNA and CDR2 as YNFKEQ. The CDR3 covers 14 residues. The V gene lost 1 base and the J gene lost 7 bases, with 10 bases spanning the gap. CDR3 protein: CASSQVSASGELFF. DNA for the CDR3: TGTGCCAGCAGCCAAGTCAGTGCTAGCGGGGAGCTGTTTTTT.

This clone appeared a single time. The chain has TRBV5-1 and TRBJ2-3; D possibly corresponds to TRBD2 (6 bases). Deletions cut 2 bases from V and 6 bases from J, with 16 bases between. This CDR3 is built from 15 residues. Germline CDR1 SGHRS, CDR2 YFSETQ. The CDR3 DNA sequence: TGCGCCAGCAGCTTATCCGGGGGAGCAGGGGATACGCAGTATTTT. Protein sequence: CASSLSGGAGDTQYF.

This clone was detected once. This chain uses TRBV5-8 with TRBJ2-3; 8 nucleotides match TRBD2. The V and J ends lost 0 bases and 5 bases, in that order; junction bases with no gene match: 8. This CDR3 is 16 amino acids long. Germline CDR1 and CDR2: SGHTS and YDEGEE. The CDR3 nucleotides are TGTGCCAGCAGCTTGGGTTCGGGGGGGCATGAAGATACGCAGTATTTT. Encoded protein: CASSLGSGGHEDTQYF.

The V gene is TRBV6-2 or TRBV6-3, the J gene TRBJ2-3, with TRBD1 matching over 11 bases. V shed 5 bases and J 5 bases; nucleotides not matched to a gene: 15. CDR3 length: 18 amino acids. Germline assignment: CDR1 MNHEY and CDR2 SVGEGT. This CDR3 reads CASSTKRPGTGGGDTQYF. For the CDR3, the DNA is TGTGCCAGCAGTACGAAACGCCCCGGGACAGGGGGAGGAGATACGCAGTATTTT.

The chain recombines TRBV4-3 with TRBJ1-4, with D tentatively TRBD1 (6 bases). Germline CDR1 LGHNA, CDR2 YSLEER. CDR3 length: 14 amino acids. Trimming shortened V by 4 bases and J by 8 bases, and 14 bases separated the two germline ends. CDR3 sequence: CASSLNRVREKLFF. The CDR3 nucleotides are TGCGCCAGCAGCCTTAACAGGGTCCGCGAAAAACTGTTTTTT.

This clone has only one observation. The J gene is TRBJ1-1, the V gene TRBV5-1; tentatively, D is TRBD1 (6 bases). The CDR3 is made up of 14 amino acids. Trimming removed 4 bases from V and 3 bases from J, with 13 bases in between. Germline CDR1 SGHRS, CDR2 YFSETQ. CDR3 amino acids: CASSPVRGDTEAFF. DNA of the CDR3: TGCGCCAGCAGCCCGGTCAGGGGAGACACTGAAGCTTTCTTT.

This sequence joins TRBV27 and TRBJ2-1; 10 bases line up with TRBD1. This CDR3 spans 16 amino acids. V shed 5 bases and J 5 bases; nucleotides not matched to a gene: 9. CDR1 is MNHEY and CDR2 is SMNVEV in the germline V gene (reference sequence). The CDR3 spells CASSDRGRNGDNEQFF. The CDR3 nucleotides read TGTGCCAGCAGTGACAGGGGGCGGAATGGGGACAATGAGCAGTTCTTC.

V is TRBV6-5 and J is TRBJ2-3; 14 bases match TRBD2. This CDR3 region has 15 residues. CDR1 MNHEY and CDR2 SVGAGI come from the germline V gene. The V gene end was trimmed by 8 bases and the J gene end by 4 bases; junction bases not matched to a gene: 5. The CDR3 sequence: CASSPTSGGADTQYF. The CDR3 DNA follows: TGTGCCAGCTCGCCGACTAGCGGGGGGGCAGATACGCAGTATTTT.

The genes are TRBV11-2 and TRBJ2-7; D is ambiguous. Trimming removed 0 bases at V and 6 bases at J, with 6 bases between. CDR1 is SGHAT and CDR2 is FQNNGV in the germline V gene. The CDR3 totals 12 residues. CDR3 nucleotides: TGTGCCAGCAGCTTAGATCTTTCCGAGCAGTACTTC. Translating it yields CASSLDLSEQYF. Looking up the rest from reference TRBV11-2 and TRBJ2-7 gives the full variable domain: EAGVAQSPRYKIIEKRQSVAFWCNPISGHATLYWYQQILGQGPKLLIQFQNNGVVDDSQLPKDRFSAERLKGVDSTLKIQPAKLEDSAVYLCASSLDLSEQYFGPGTRLTVT.

The chain links TRBV29-1 to TRBJ2-5; no definite D call. The CDR3 runs 13 residues. V lost 7 bases, J lost 4 bases, and 16 bases lay in between. CDR1 SQVTM and CDR2 ANQGSEA come from the germline V gene. The CDR3 reads CSAFVRTPETQYF. The DNA for the CDR3 is TGCAGCGCCTTCGTTCGGACCCCAGAGACCCAGTACTTC.

This chain links TRBV5-6 with TRBJ1-2; D unresolved. The CDR3 extends over 13 amino acids. V lost 0 bases, J lost 4 bases, and 7 bases lay in between. Looked up from germline, CDR1 is SGHDT and CDR2 is YYEEEE. For the CDR3, the DNA is TGTGCCAGCAGCTTGGGCGACACCTATGGCTACACCTTC. It translates to CASSLGDTYGYTF.

The genes are TRBV10-3 and TRBJ2-1; 7 bases fit TRBD2. V dropped 3 bases and J dropped 9; count of bases not matched to a gene: 17. CDR1 and CDR2 from the germline V gene are ENHRY and SYGVKD. This CDR3 contains 17 residues. The CDR3 protein is CAISDPPGGREYGEQFF. Written as DNA, the CDR3 is TGTGCCATCAGTGACCCTCCCGGTGGGCGGGAGTACGGTGAGCAGTTCTTC.

The sample holds a few counts of this clone. This rearrangement joins TRBV6-1 to TRBJ2-7, with 10 bases matching TRBD1. The CDR3 consists of 14 residues. Trimming cost V 1 base and J 3 bases; bases outside gene matches: 0. Germline loops: CDR1 MNHNS, CDR2 SASEGT. CDR3 nucleotide sequence: TGTGCCAGCAGTGAAGGGACAGGGGGCTACGAGCAGTACTTC. Encoded protein: CASSEGTGGYEQYF.